This T cell receptor beta chain emerged from a study of T cells in Graves' hyperthyroidism and ophthalmopathy (dated by TCRdb to between 2018 and 2021). Regarding the research as a whole: Peripheral blood samples were taken at the time of initial diagnosis, prior to any treatment. For training and testing, the 100 or so patients in the discovery cohort were randomly divided in a 7:3 ratio. Whether ophthalmopathy could be predicted prospectively was tested in an independent validation cohort made up of roughly 19 hyperthyroidism patients plus 17 patients who later progressed to ophthalmopathy. TCR V-J signatures able to tell the groups apart were searched for in a discovery cohort of 100 patients, of whom fewer than 45 had Graves' ophthalmopathy and 55 to 60 had stable Graves' hyperthyroidism. In several Graves' hyperthyroidism patients, the study also compared T-cell repertoires from thyroid tissue with T-cell repertoires from blood. According to the paper, TCR Vbeta CDR3 sequencing was carried out on around 140 peripheral blood samples, which came from over 40 ophthalmopathy, around 75 hyperthyroidism and some 17 progressor patients. Once sampling was done, hyperthyroidism patients were given methimazole at a starting dose of 30 mg daily, whereas ophthalmopathy patients were given high-dose intravenous methylprednisolone. General study outcomes and caveats: Blood samples also contained most of the expanded thyroid clonotypes (frequency above 0.001), which suggests that blood repertoires may reflect thyroid immune responses. No statistical method was used to fix the sample size in advance, and group allocation was not hidden from the investigators. Ophthalmopathy was separated from stable hyperthyroidism by a 13 V-J signature model, with around 90% sensitivity and about 81% specificity obtained in cross-validation and 80%/75% obtained in testing. In validation, progression to ophthalmopathy was predicted by the model with about 70% sensitivity and 72.22% specificity, a median of roughly six months before onset.

Graves' hyperthyroidism was defined as stable when no progression to ophthalmopathy occurred over 18 months of follow-up. Hyperthyroidism patients were newly diagnosed, with disease duration under 2 months, and aged 18 to 65 years. Any patient with an uncontrolled infection, another autoimmune disease, pregnancy or lactation was excluded. Diagnoses relied on clinical symptoms, serum thyroxine and TRAb, thyroid ultrasound and orbital computed tomography. PBMCs were separated from 10 ml of fresh peripheral blood using Ficoll-Paque density gradient centrifugation. Total RNA was extracted using Trizol reagent, and RNA quality was assessed on an Agilent 2100 Bioanalyzer. The TCR beta CDR3 regions were amplified from the RNA transcripts. A first-round RT-PCR of the TCR CDR3 used the HTBI primer set with the Qiagen OneStep RT-PCR kit. A second multiplex PCR round built the libraries, followed by size selection and purification. Libraries were sequenced paired-end with 100 bp reads on an Illumina HiSeq2000. The source study handled its data this way. SOAPnuke was used to process the raw data, removing reads that contained adapters or uncalled bases, had a mean Phred below 15, or lacked an exact match to the constant primer or identifier. COPE v1.2.5 was used to merge the high-quality paired reads, and each unique nucleotide sequence was defined as a clonotype. Clonotypes were aligned to IMGT TRBV, TRBD and TRBJ reference segments using MiTCR v1.1. Only V-J combinations with frequency above 0.0001, covering about 99% of repertoires, were analysed. The TCS score was defined as F50 (clonal expansion) divided by E x V (chaos), with BLOSUM62-based TCRdist calculated between CDR3 peptides within each V-J. Welch's t-statistics and random forest reduced around 520 V-J features to around 14, which were used in a naive Bayes classifier (R e1071). Starting from the raw public reads, TCRdb applied fastp trimming at Q25, assembled clones with MiXCR and retained in-frame beta chains. A single entry per CDR3 protein holds the most common genes and DNA from its merged rows. The V and J calls and clone size are TCRdb's, not the authors'. The sample table lists hundreds of thousands of distinct CDR3 sequences, 14% of them with a count of one. The ten biggest clones cover 9.5% to 13% of the sample.

From the cysteine through the phenylalanine, the CDR3 covers 13 amino acids. Just the 39-base CDR3 DNA is kept, in frame starting at base 1. CDR1 and CDR2 were assigned from the germline V gene (reference sequence) as LNHDA and SQIVND. The junction carries 11 bases between V and J, which are trimmed by 5 bases and 6 bases respectively. Worth noting for this clonotype: Which antigen it targets is not known. One base away there is no much larger clone; base qualities are not given.

This chain is built from TRBV19 and TRBJ1-5; the D gene identity is not certain. This TCR was sampled from a woman between 18 and 29 years old with Graves' hyperthyroidism. Sequences were obtained from blood. At the DNA level, the sequence is TGTGCCAGTAGTTCCGGCCGGGCTCAGCCCCAGCATTTT. Its coded protein is CASSSGRAQPQHF.